This TCR beta chain was sequenced for a study of Ad26.COV2.S vaccination and SARS-CoV-2 variants. Study in general: Ad26.COV2.S shots went into the muscle once or twice, 56 days apart. Study results and caveats: Substantial breadth was reported for post-vaccination spike-specific CD8+ and CD4+ T cells. Vaccinees and placebo recipients showed similar non-spike TCR breadth.

This CDR3 comprises 14 residues. The V gene's germline CDR1 is MDHEN and CDR2 SYDVKM. Between the trimmed V and J ends, which lost 4 bases and 3 bases, there was a span of 13 bases. Indicated treatment: about 20 received Ad26.COV2.S at low or high dose, single or two shots; five or six received placebo; per-sample allocation not given. Sample collection was performed on day 63 after the first vaccine or placebo injection. Built on an Ad26 vector, the vaccine expressed Wuhan-strain SARS-CoV-2 spike. Sequencing was performed with immunoSEQ multiplex PCR; in TCRdb, only in-frame clones are kept and a portion is missing. The sample lists 300,000 to 400,000 clones, around 84% occurring once. Details on this clone: Its antigen is still unknown.

The V call is TRBV28, the J call TRBJ2-7, with D hard to call. This specimen was peripheral blood, taken in a trial of Ad26.COV2.S vaccine versus placebo. The clonotype comes from a person aged 18-60 years who received the Ad26.COV2.S COVID-19 vaccine or a placebo. The CDR3 DNA is TGTGCCAGCAGTTGGGGTAAAATGAGCTACGAGCAGTACTTC. It specifies CASSWGKMSYEQYF.